This entry lists 10 T cell receptor beta chains sequenced from one sample in a study of cytomegalovirus exposure and HLA in healthy donors. Method: immunoSEQ multiplex PCR; TCRdb's copy keeps in-frame clones and lacks some. The sample lists over 200,000 clones; nearly 90% were seen once. Input material: PBMCs. All receptors come from a woman aged 18-29 years in good health and CMV-seronegative.

The chain has TRBV7-3 and TRBJ2-5; 7 bases map to TRBD1. This CDR3 spans 14 amino acids. Germline V CDR1 and CDR2: SGHTA, FQGTGA. V dropped 5 bases and J dropped 3; count of bases not matched to a gene: 6. CDR3 in amino acids: CASSDGTAKETQYF. The CDR3 DNA is TGTGCCAGCAGCGACGGGACAGCCAAAGAGACCCAGTACTTC. Together with reference TRBV7-3 and TRBJ2-5, the CDR3 gives the full variable domain: GAGVSQTPSNKVTEKGKYVELRCDPISGHTALYWYRQSLGQGPEFLIYFQGTGAADDSGLPNDRFFAVRPEGSVSTLKIQRTERGDSAVYLCASSDGTAKETQYFGPGTRLLVL.

The rearrangement joins TRBV4-3 to TRBJ1-5; D not certain. Trimming pared 8 bases from V and 4 bases from J, leaving 12 bases between. This CDR3 is 13 amino acids long. The germline V gene has CDR1 LGHNA and CDR2 YSLEER. This chain's CDR3 is CASGYRGNQPQHF. In nucleotides, the CDR3 is TGCGCCAGCGGCTACCGAGGGAATCAGCCCCAGCATTTT.

The gene calls are TRBV29-1 and TRBJ1-1; TRBD1 matches at 7 bases. The CDR3 is made up of 13 amino acids. The germline CDR1 and CDR2 sequences are SQVTM and ANQGSEA. The V segment lost 7 bases and the J segment 2 bases; nucleotides outside the gene matches: 7. CDR3 residues: CSEVQGYNTEAFF. The CDR3 DNA follows: TGCAGCGAAGTACAGGGGTATAACACTGAAGCTTTCTTT.

The chain joins TRBV7-2 to TRBJ1-1; D call uncertain. Per germline, CDR1 SGHTA and CDR2 FQGNSA. The CDR3 runs 14 residues. Trimming left V 6 bases short and J 0 bases short, with 11 bases between. The CDR3 region has the DNA TGTGCCAGCAGTCCCCTGAGGGTGAACACTGAAGCTTTCTTT. As protein: CASSPLRVNTEAFF.

This clone appeared once. The chain joins TRBV11-2 to TRBJ1-6; D is unresolved. Trimming stripped 5 bases from V and 0 bases from J, with 14 bases between. The CDR3 runs 17 residues. Germline values: CDR1 SGHAT, CDR2 FQNNGV. The CDR3, as DNA: TGTGCCAGCAGCGCTATCACCCGGAGCTCCTATAATTCACCCCTCCACTTT. Its translation is CASSAITRSSYNSPLHF.

This chain uses TRBV5-1 with TRBJ2-7, with 10 bases aligning to TRBD1. V lost 2 bases and J lost 2; bases outside the gene matches: 4. From germline, CDR1 is SGHRS and CDR2 YFSETQ. The CDR3 length is 15 residues. In nucleotides, the CDR3 is TGCGCCAGCAGCTTCCGGACAGGGGGGACCTACGAGCAGTACTTC. Translation: CASSFRTGGTYEQYF.

Comment on this clone: Other DNA sequences in this sample translate to the same CDR3. The V call is TRBV10-1, the J call TRBJ2-2; D is uncertain. Trimming pared 5 bases from V and 3 bases from J, leaving 4 bases between. Germline CDR1 WNHNN, CDR2 SYGVQD (reference sequence). This CDR3 is built from 12 residues. The CDR3 region has the DNA TGCGCCAGCAGTCGGTACACCGGGGAGCTGTTTTTT. Translation gives CASSRYTGELFF.

The J gene is TRBJ2-1, the V gene TRBV9; D uncertain. This CDR3 spans 14 amino acids. V was clipped by 2 bases and J by 0 bases, with 6 bases between them. Germline V gives CDR1 SGDLS, CDR2 YYNGEE. CDR3 in amino acids: CASSVGLSYNEQFF. DNA of the CDR3: TGTGCCAGCAGCGTGGGCCTCTCCTACAATGAGCAGTTCTTC.

The chain couples TRBV28 to TRBJ1-1; tentatively, D is TRBD1 (6 bases). CDR3 length equals 16 residues. The germline V gene has CDR1 MDHEN and CDR2 SYDVKM. V lost 6 bases and J lost 3, with 20 bases in between. Written as DNA, the CDR3 is TGTGCCAGCAGCACGCTGGCGGGGGCGGCCTACACTGAAGCTTTCTTT. This encodes CASSTLAGAAYTEAFF.

The gene calls are TRBV20-1 and TRBJ1-1; no clear D gene. The CDR3 is 11 amino acids. Looked up from germline, CDR1 is DFQATT and CDR2 is SNEGSKA (reference sequence). The V end was cut by 2 bases, the J end by 6 bases, with 7 bases between. The CDR3 is CSARNLPEAFF. The CDR3 DNA follows: TGCAGTGCTAGAAATCTCCCTGAAGCTTTCTTT.